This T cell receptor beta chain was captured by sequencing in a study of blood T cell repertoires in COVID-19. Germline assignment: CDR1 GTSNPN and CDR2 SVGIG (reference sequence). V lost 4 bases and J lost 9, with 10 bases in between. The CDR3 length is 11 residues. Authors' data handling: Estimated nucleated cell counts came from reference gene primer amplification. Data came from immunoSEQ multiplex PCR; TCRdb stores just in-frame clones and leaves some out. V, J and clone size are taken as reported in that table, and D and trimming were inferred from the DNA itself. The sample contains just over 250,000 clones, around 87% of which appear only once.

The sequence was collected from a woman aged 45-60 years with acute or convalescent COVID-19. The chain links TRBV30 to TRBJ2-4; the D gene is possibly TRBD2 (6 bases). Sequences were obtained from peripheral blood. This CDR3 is CAWTDGGIQYF. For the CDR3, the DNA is TGTGCCTGGACGGACGGGGGCATTCAGTACTTC.